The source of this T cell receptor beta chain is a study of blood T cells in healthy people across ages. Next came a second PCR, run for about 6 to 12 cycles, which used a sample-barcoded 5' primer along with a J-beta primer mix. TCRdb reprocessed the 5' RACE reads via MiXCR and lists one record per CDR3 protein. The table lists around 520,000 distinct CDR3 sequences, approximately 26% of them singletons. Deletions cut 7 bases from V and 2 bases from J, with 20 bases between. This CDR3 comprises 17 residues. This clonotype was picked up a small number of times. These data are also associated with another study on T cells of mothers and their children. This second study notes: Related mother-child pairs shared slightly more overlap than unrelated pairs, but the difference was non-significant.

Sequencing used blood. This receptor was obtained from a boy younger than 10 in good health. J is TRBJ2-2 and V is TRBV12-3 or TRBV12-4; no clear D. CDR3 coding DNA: TGTGCCAGCACTCACCCTAGGGAAAGACCTAACACCGGGGAGCTGTTTTTT. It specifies CASTHPRERPNTGELFF.